This TCR beta chain was profiled in a study of monozygotic twins with cystic fibrosis. Study-wide background: Libraries were built from three micrograms of fragmented DNA using approximately 16 PCR cycles. Study observations and caveats: Unrelated CF individuals shared fewer identical clonotypes than monozygotic CF twins. Co-twins had the most similar V usage for 13 of 16 pairs, J for 8.

Generated by immunoSEQ multiplex PCR, the TCRdb table keeps only in-frame clones and is missing some. The sample has tens of thousands of clones, 75% to 95% seen once; the top ten hold roughly 0.2%. About this clone: Its antigen is currently unknown.

The sample was blood. The clonotype comes from a boy aged 2 to 10 with cystic fibrosis.

DNA for the CDR3: TGTGCCAGCAGCAAAGAAAGAGGTGCAAATTTCTCTGGGGCCAACGTCCTGACTTTC. As protein: CASSKERGANFSGANVLTF. The rearrangement links TRBV21-1 to TRBJ2-6; TRBD2 is the table's D call and was not checked against the DNA. TRBV21-1 is classified as a pseudogene. This CDR3 contains 19 residues.